These T cell receptor beta chains were read from a single sample in a study of T cell repertoires in cytomegalovirus infection. TCRdb processed the reads anew with MiXCR; each CDR3 protein has one entry. The data contain some 390,000 distinct CDR3 sequences, around 18% of them seen just once; the ten biggest clones take up 8.5% to 10%. Sequencing was carried out using PBMCs. These receptors all stem from a human donor in good health (CMV status not recorded). Some clones in this sample may be carry-over from other donors' samples. Both conserved end residues are part of each CDR3. A D gene is named only where the DNA matches it firmly. The size entry is marked missing in some rows and otherwise reads once, few, many or a size class.

v_gene	j_gene	abundance	d_gene	len	CDR3nt	CDR3aa
TRBV6-1	TRBJ2-3	-	-	14	TGTGCCAGCTCCTGGGACATAAGCACAGATACGCAGTATTTT	CASSWDISTDTQYF
TRBV4-3	TRBJ2-5	-	TRBD2	14	TGCGCCAGCAGCCAGCAAGCGGGAGGCGAGACCCAGTACTTC	CASSQQAGGETQYF
TRBV2	TRBJ2-5	-	TRBD2	17	TGTGCCAGCACCTCGAACTTTGCGGGAGGGCCAGGGGAGACCCAGTACTTC	CASTSNFAGGPGETQYF
TRBV10-2	TRBJ2-7	few	-	12	TGCGCCAGCAGGGGTCTACCCTACGAGCAGTACTTC	CASRGLPYEQYF
TRBV7-2	TRBJ2-3	many	-	13	TGTGCCAGCAAAAGGACTAGCACAGATACGCAGTATTTT	CASKRTSTDTQYF
TRBV18	TRBJ2-3	many	-	19	TGTGCCAGCTCACTAACGCCGGCGGGACACCTTAGAGACACAGATACGCAGTATTTT	CASSLTPAGHLRDTDTQYF
TRBV5-4	TRBJ1-6	-	TRBD1	17	TGTGCCAGCAGTAGGGGAGTGACAGGGACCTATAATTCACCCCTCCACTTT	CASSRGVTGTYNSPLHF
TRBV2	TRBJ1-5	few	-	14	TGTGCCAGCAGGTGGGGACTCAGCAATCAGCCCCAGCATTTT	CASRWGLSNQPQHF
TRBV7-2	TRBJ2-5	many	-	12	TGTGCCAGCAGCCCAACCTGGGGGACCCAGTACTTC	CASSPTWGTQYF
TRBV4-1	TRBJ1-2	few	TRBD1	15	TGCGCCAGCAGCCAAGGCGTCGACAGGGAGGATGGCTACACCTTC	CASSQGVDREDGYTF
TRBV6-1	TRBJ2-1	many	-	15	TGTGCCAGCAGTCGGGGCCAATCTAGAAACAATGAGCAGTTCTTC	CASSRGQSRNNEQFF
TRBV2	TRBJ2-1	-	TRBD1	15	TGTGCCAGCAGTGAAAGGAACAGGGGGCGCATTGAGCAGTTCTTC	CASSERNRGRIEQFF
TRBV6-1	TRBJ2-7	few	TRBD2	14	TGTGCCAGCAGTTGGGTAGCGGGAGTTCGCGAGCAGTACTTC	CASSWVAGVREQYF
TRBV12-3/TRBV12-4	TRBJ1-1	few	-	15	TGTGCCAGCAGTCCGGGGGGGGACGGGAGCACTGAAGCTTTCTTT	CASSPGGDGSTEAFF
TRBV20-1	TRBJ2-3	few	-	13	TGCAGTGCTAGAGATCTTGTGAGAACTCGACCTCAGTTT	CSARDLVRTRPQF
TRBV27	TRBJ1-4	-	-	15	TGTGCCAGCAGTAGGTTGGGGGGATCGAATGAAAAACTGTTTTTT	CASSRLGGSNEKLFF
TRBV19	TRBJ2-2	few	TRBD2	17	TGTGCCAGTAGGCCGGGACTAGCGGGAGGGCCGGGAGGGGAGCTGTTTTTT	CASRPGLAGGPGGELFF